The entry below describes one T cell receptor beta chain. The V gene's germline CDR1 is SGHTA and CDR2 FQGNSA. Between the trimmed V and J ends, which lost 0 bases and 1 base, there was a span of 13 bases. The CDR3 loop spans 16 amino acids. The source of the sample is a study of blood T cell repertoires in COVID-19. Source study methods: Amplification with reference gene primers provided the estimates of nucleated cell counts. Profiling relied on immunoSEQ multiplex PCR, and the TCRdb table lists in-frame clones only, not all of them. The DNA gave D and trimming, while V, J and clone size come from that table. This table has fewer than 150,000 clones, about 78% appearing once.

Sequenced: peripheral blood. The sequence was obtained from a man between 60 and 75 years old who had recovered from COVID-19. The chain couples TRBV7-2 to TRBJ2-7, with D possibly being TRBD1 (7 bases). CDR3 nucleotide sequence: TGTGCCAGCAGCTTAGCGTCGGCAGGGGGGTCCTACGAGCAGTACTTC. Its translation is CASSLASAGGSYEQYF.